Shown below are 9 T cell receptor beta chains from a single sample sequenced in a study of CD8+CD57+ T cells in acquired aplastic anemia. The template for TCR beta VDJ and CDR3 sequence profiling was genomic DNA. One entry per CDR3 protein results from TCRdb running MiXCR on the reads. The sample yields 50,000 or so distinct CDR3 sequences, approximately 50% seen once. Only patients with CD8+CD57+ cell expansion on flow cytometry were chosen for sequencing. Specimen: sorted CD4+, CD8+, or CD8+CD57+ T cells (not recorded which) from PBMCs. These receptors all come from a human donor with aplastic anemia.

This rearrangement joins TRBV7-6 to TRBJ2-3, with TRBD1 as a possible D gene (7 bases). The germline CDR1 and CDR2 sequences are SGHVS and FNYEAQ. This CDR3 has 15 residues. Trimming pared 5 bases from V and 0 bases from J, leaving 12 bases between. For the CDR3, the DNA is TGTGCCAGCAGCCAGGGGGAGGTCAGCACAGATACGCAGTATTTT. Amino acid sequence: CASSQGEVSTDTQYF.

The CDR3 bases are TGTGCCAGCAGCACGAGGACAGGGGGGAATGAGCAGTTCTTC. Protein: CASSTRTGGNEQFF. The chain uses TRBV9 and TRBJ2-1; 10 bases agree with TRBD1. Germline V gene sequence: CDR1 SGDLS, CDR2 YYNGEE. V dropped 4 bases and J dropped 7; count of bases not matched to a gene: 5. This CDR3 has 14 residues.

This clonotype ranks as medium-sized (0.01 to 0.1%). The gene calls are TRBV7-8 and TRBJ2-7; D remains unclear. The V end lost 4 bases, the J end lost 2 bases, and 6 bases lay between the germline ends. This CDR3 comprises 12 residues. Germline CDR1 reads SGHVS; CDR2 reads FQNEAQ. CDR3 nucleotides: TGTGCCAGCAGCTACCGCCCCTACGAGCAGTACTTC. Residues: CASSYRPYEQYF.

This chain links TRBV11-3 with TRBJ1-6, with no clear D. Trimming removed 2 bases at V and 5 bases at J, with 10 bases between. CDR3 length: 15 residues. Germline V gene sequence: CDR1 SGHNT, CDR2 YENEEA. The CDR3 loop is CASSLLGRNNSPLHF. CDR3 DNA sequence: TGTGCCAGCAGCTTATTGGGCAGAAATAATTCACCCCTCCACTTT.

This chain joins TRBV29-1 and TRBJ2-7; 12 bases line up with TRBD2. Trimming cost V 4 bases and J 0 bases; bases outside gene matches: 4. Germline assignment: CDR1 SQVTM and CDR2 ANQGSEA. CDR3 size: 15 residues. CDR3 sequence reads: CSVALAGGSSYEQYV. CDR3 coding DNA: TGCAGCGTTGCTCTAGCGGGAGGGAGCTCCTACGAGCAGTACGTC.

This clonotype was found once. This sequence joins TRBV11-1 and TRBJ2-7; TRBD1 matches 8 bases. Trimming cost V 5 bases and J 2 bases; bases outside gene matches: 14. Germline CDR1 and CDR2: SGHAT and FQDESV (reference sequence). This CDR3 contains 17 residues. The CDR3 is CASSLNPGTGPTYEQYF. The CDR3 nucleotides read TGTGCCAGCAGCCTTAACCCCGGGACAGGACCTACCTACGAGCAGTACTTC.

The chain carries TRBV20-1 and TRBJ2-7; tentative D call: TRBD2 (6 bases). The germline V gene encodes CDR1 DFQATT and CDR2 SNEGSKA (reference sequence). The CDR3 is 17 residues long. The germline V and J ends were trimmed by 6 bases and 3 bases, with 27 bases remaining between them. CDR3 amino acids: CSALSPGSGGPLYEQYF. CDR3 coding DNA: TGCAGTGCGCTTAGCCCGGGTAGCGGAGGACCACTCTACGAGCAGTACTTC.

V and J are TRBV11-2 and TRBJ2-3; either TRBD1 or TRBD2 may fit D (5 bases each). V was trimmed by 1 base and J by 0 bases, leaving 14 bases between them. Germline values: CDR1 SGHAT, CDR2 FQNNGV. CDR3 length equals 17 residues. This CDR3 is CASSLGGFPTSTDTQYF. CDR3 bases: TGTGCCAGCAGCTTAGGGGGGTTCCCTACTAGCACAGATACGCAGTATTTT.

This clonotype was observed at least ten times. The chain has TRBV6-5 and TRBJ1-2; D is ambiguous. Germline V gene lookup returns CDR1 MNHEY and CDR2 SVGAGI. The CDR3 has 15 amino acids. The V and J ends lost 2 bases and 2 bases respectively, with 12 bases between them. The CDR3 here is CASSYDGDLNYGYTF. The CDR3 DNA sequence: TGTGCCAGCAGTTACGACGGGGATCTCAACTATGGCTACACCTTC.